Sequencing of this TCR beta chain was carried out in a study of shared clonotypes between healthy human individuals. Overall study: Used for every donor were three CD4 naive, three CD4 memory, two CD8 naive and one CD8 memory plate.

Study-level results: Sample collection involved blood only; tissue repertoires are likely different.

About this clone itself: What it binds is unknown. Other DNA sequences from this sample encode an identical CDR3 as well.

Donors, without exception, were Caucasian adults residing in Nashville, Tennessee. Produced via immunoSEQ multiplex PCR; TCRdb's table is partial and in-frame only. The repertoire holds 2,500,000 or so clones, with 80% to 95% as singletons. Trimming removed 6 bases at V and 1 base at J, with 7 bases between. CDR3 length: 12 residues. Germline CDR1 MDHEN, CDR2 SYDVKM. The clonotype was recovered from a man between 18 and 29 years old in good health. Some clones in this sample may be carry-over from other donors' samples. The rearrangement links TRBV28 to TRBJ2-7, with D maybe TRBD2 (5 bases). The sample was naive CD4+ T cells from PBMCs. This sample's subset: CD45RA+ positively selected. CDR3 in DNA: TGTGCCAGCAGCGGGGATTCCTACGAGCAGTACTTC. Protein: CASSGDSYEQYF. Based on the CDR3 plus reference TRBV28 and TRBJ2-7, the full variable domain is DVKVTQSSRYLVKRTGEKVFLECVQDMDHENMFWYRQDPGLGLRLIYFSYDVKMKEKGDIPEGYSVSREKKERFSLILESASTNQTSMYLCASSGDSYEQYFGPGTRLTVT.